This T cell receptor (beta chain) was recovered during a study of cytomegalovirus exposure and HLA in healthy donors. Researchers ran the PCR with 60 Vbeta and 13 Jbeta primers. Method: immunoSEQ multiplex PCR; TCRdb's copy keeps in-frame clones and lacks some. The table includes about 45,000 clones, around 53% detected once. The CDR3 is 13 amino acids. V shed 0 bases and J shed 1 base, with 6 bases lying between them. Germline CDR1 is GTSNPN and CDR2 is SVGIG (reference sequence). Sequencing used PBMCs. The source of this sequence is a man in his sixties in good health and CMV-seronegative. V and J are TRBV30 and TRBJ1-1; the D gene is possibly TRBD1 (5 bases). This CDR3 reads CAWSVGANTEAFF. In DNA form, the CDR3 reads TGTGCCTGGAGTGTAGGGGCGAACACTGAAGCTTTCTTT.